The 21 T cell receptor beta chains in this list originate from one sample, sequenced in a study of T-cell reconstitution after alpha-beta-depleted transplantation in children. During its preparation, the TCRbeta library received unique molecular identifiers. TCRdb re-analysed the PCR reads in MiXCR, keeping a single row per CDR3 protein. Of a few hundred thousand distinct CDR3 sequences listed, about 12% are singletons. The material was PBMCs from the stem cell graft donor, obtained from the stem cell graft. The receptors come from a human donor who donated a stem cell graft to a child with combined immunodeficiency.

DNA for the CDR3: TGCGCCAGCAGCTTGGAAGGGGAATATGGCTACACCTTC. Translated, it gives CASSLEGEYGYTF. V usage is TRBV5-1 and J usage is TRBJ1-2; D is perhaps TRBD1 (5 bases). Germline loops: CDR1 SGHRS, CDR2 YFSETQ. The CDR3 has 13 residues. V was pared by 0 bases and J by 5 bases, with 8 bases between. Full variable domain (outside the CDR3, taken from reference TRBV5-1 and TRBJ1-2): KAGVTQTPRYLIKTRGQQVTLSCSPISGHRSVSWYQQTPGQGLQFLFEYFSETQRNKGNFPGRFSGRQFSNSRSEMNVSTLELGDSALYLCASSLEGEYGYTFGSGTRLTVV.

This clonotype was detected a few times. This chain joins TRBV6-2 or TRBV6-3 and TRBJ1-1, with 7 bases that match TRBD1. Trimming cost V 6 bases and J 4 bases; bases outside gene matches: 5. This CDR3 region has 13 residues. Germline CDR1 MNHEY, CDR2 SVGEGT. CDR3 in amino acids: CASRPTGFTEAFF. CDR3 bases: TGTGCCAGCAGACCGACAGGGTTCACTGAAGCTTTCTTT.

This clonotype was found many times. This chain connects TRBV29-1 to TRBJ1-2, with no clear D. Germline CDR1 reads SQVTM; CDR2 reads ANQGSEA. The V and J ends lost 4 bases and 6 bases respectively, with 12 bases between them. The CDR3 runs to 12 residues. CDR3 residues: CSVVGQYDGYTF. CDR3 DNA: TGCAGCGTTGTAGGCCAGTATGATGGCTACACCTTC.

This clonotype turned up a few times. The chain has TRBV7-2 and TRBJ2-5, with D unresolved. Germline lookup yields CDR1 SGHTA and CDR2 FQGNSA. The germline V and J ends were trimmed by 3 bases and 2 bases, with 16 bases remaining between them. The CDR3 is 16 residues long. Written as DNA, the CDR3 is TGTGCCAGCAGCTTTAGCCCTCCAGTAAATCAAGAGACCCAGTACTTC. Translation gives CASSFSPPVNQETQYF.

This clonotype was observed at least ten times. The chain uses TRBV29-1 and TRBJ2-3, with a possible D match to TRBD1 (5 bases). V lost 2 bases to trimming and J lost 4 bases, with 10 bases between them. CDR3 length: 13 amino acids. The V gene's germline CDR1 is SQVTM and CDR2 ANQGSEA. The CDR3: CSVELTRADTQYF. CDR3 nucleotide sequence: TGCAGCGTTGAACTAACCAGGGCAGATACGCAGTATTTT.

The V call is TRBV4-2, the J call TRBJ2-7; 7 nucleotides agree with TRBD2. The length of the CDR3 is 15 residues. V shed 4 bases and J 2 bases; nucleotides not matched to a gene: 8. Germline loops: CDR1 LGHNA, CDR2 YNFKEQ. The CDR3 DNA reads as TGTGCCAGCAGCCCCCCTAGCGGCCAACCCTACGAGCAGTACTTC. The encoded protein is CASSPPSGQPYEQYF.

This clonotype was detected ten times or more. V usage is TRBV12-3 or TRBV12-4 and J usage is TRBJ2-5, with 13 bases identical to TRBD2. There are 18 residues in the CDR3. The trim removed 5 bases at V and 2 bases at J, leaving 11 bases unmatched. CDR3 DNA: TGTGCCAGCAGTCACCGACTAGCGGGGGGCGGGGGGCAAGAGACCCAGTACTTC. Its translation: CASSHRLAGGGGQETQYF.

This clonotype was counted many times. The rearrangement links TRBV29-1 to TRBJ2-7; a possible D gene is TRBD1 (7 bases). The germline gives CDR1 SQVTM, CDR2 ANQGSEA. The CDR3 extends over 14 amino acids. Trimming left V 6 bases short and J 1 base short, with 16 bases between. As DNA, the CDR3 is TGCAGCGTCGAGGACAGGAGCGGGTCCTACGAGCAGTACTTC. Translated, it gives CSVEDRSGSYEQYF.

This clonotype was recorded at least ten times. The rearrangement links TRBV9 to TRBJ2-2; 7 positions match TRBD1. The length of the CDR3 is 15 residues. V lost 2 bases, J lost 0 bases, and 1 base stayed unmatched. CDR1 is SGDLS and CDR2 is YYNGEE in the germline V gene. CDR3 DNA: TGTGCCAGCAGCGTGGGGACAGCGAACACCGGGGAGCTGTTTTTT. Translated, it gives CASSVGTANTGELFF.

This clonotype was found a few times. The chain is built from TRBV25-1 and TRBJ2-7; 7 positions agree with TRBD2. Germline CDR1 reads MGHDK; CDR2 reads SYGVNS. Germline trimming cut 7 bases from V and 6 bases from J; bases unmatched to any gene: 12. The CDR3 runs to 14 residues. CDR3 loop: CASISERDSGEQYF. DNA for the CDR3: TGTGCCAGCATCTCCGAGCGGGATTCGGGCGAGCAGTACTTC.

This chain links TRBV9 with TRBJ1-6; D gene ambiguous. Germline V gene data show CDR1 as SGDLS and CDR2 as YYNGEE. The CDR3 is made up of 13 amino acids. Trimming took 3 bases from V and 9 from J, leaving 10 bases between them. The CDR3 DNA reads TGTGCCAGCAGCGGACCTGGGCGTTCACCCCTCCACTTT. It specifies CASSGPGRSPLHF.

This clonotype was counted once. This sequence joins TRBV4-2 and TRBJ2-3, with D perhaps being TRBD1 or TRBD2 (5 bases each). This CDR3 comprises 15 residues. The germline V gene encodes CDR1 LGHNA and CDR2 YNFKEQ. Trimming cost V 1 base and J 3 bases, with 11 bases left between them. The CDR3 is CASSQAWGGTDTQYF. CDR3 sequence (DNA): TGTGCCAGCAGCCAAGCCTGGGGCGGGACAGATACGCAGTATTTT.

The genes are TRBV6-2 or TRBV6-3 and TRBJ2-5, with 12 bases aligning to TRBD1. CDR3 length: 18 residues. The V gene's germline CDR1 is MNHEY and CDR2 SVGEGT. Germline trimming cut 2 bases from V and 6 bases from J; bases unmatched to any gene: 13. CDR3 in amino acids: CASSYAGDRDRGRKTQYF. As DNA, the CDR3 is TGTGCCAGCAGTTACGCAGGGGATAGGGACAGGGGGCGGAAGACCCAGTACTTC.

This clonotype was detected many times. The CDR3 sequence is CASRYRGLVETQYF. CDR3 bases: TGTGCCAGCAGGTACAGGGGGCTAGTGGAGACCCAGTACTTC. This sequence joins TRBV12-3 or TRBV12-4 and TRBJ2-5; 9 bases agree with TRBD1. J was trimmed by 5 bases and V by 6 bases; bases with no gene match: 7. There are 14 residues in the CDR3.

The table lists this clonotype with many counts. The gene calls are TRBV15 and TRBJ2-1, with TRBD1 matching 11 bases. The CDR3 is made up of 15 amino acids. Germline CDR1 LNHNV, CDR2 YYDKDF (reference sequence). J was trimmed by 8 bases and V by 1 base; bases with no gene match: 4. The CDR3 DNA sequence: TGTGCCACCAGCAGAGTAAGGACAGGGGGCGATGAGCAGTTCTTC. Residues: CATSRVRTGGDEQFF.

The J gene is TRBJ2-1, the V gene TRBV30, with D perhaps given as TRBD1 or TRBD2 (6 bases each). The CDR3 runs 13 residues. Germline CDR1 GTSNPN, CDR2 SVGIG (reference sequence). Between the trimmed V and J ends, which lost 3 bases and 7 bases, there was a span of 13 bases. In DNA form, the CDR3 reads TGTGCCTGGAGGGTATCGGGGGCGAATGAGCAGTTCTTC. Its translation: CAWRVSGANEQFF.

This clonotype was found many times. J is TRBJ1-3 and V is TRBV6-5; a weak D match, TRBD1 (5 bases). The CDR3 is made up of 15 amino acids. Per germline, CDR1 MNHEY and CDR2 SVGAGI. The V end was cut by 4 bases, the J end by 0 bases, with 10 bases between. The CDR3 region has the DNA TGTGCCAGCAGTTTAACAGGCTTCTCTGGAAACACCATATATTTT. It specifies CASSLTGFSGNTIYF.

The genes are TRBV11-3 and TRBJ2-5; D gene uncertain. Germline CDR1 SGHNT, CDR2 YENEEA. The CDR3 extends over 13 amino acids. V gave up 3 bases and J gave up 5 bases, with 10 bases separating them. The chain's CDR3 is CASSFIGEETQYF. CDR3 in DNA: TGTGCCAGCAGCTTTATCGGCGAGGAGACCCAGTACTTC.

About this clonotype itself: This could be a read error, since a much larger clone is one nucleotide away. The chain couples TRBV12-3 or TRBV12-4 to TRBJ2-1; 10 nucleotides line up with TRBD1. The CDR3 runs to 15 residues. Trimming removed 0 bases from V and 5 bases from J; junction bases left unmatched: 1. CDR3 DNA sequence: TGTGCCAGCAGTTTAGCCGGGACAGGGGACAATGAGCAGTTCTTC. Amino acids: CASSLAGTGDNEQFF.

This clonotype showed up just a few times. The J gene is TRBJ2-1, the V gene TRBV12-3 or TRBV12-4; D ambiguous. The CDR3 is 13 residues long. V lost 7 bases, J lost 0 bases, and 7 bases lay in between. CDR3 DNA: TGTGCCAGCATGCGGAGCTCCTACAATGAGCAGTTCTTC. Encoded protein: CASMRSSYNEQFF.

In nucleotides, the CDR3 is TGTGCCACCAATGCAGGCAGCTCCTACAATGAGCAGTTCTTC. Translation gives CATNAGSSYNEQFF. The chain employs TRBV24-1 and TRBJ2-1; the D is unclear. V was cut by 8 bases and J by 0 bases, with 10 bases left in between. CDR1 and CDR2 from the germline V gene are KGHDR and SFDVKD. The CDR3 extends over 14 amino acids.